These 9 T cell receptor beta chains originate from one sample sequenced in a study of blood T cell repertoires in COVID-19. The protocol was immunoSEQ multiplex PCR, while the TCRdb copy is restricted to in-frame clones and leaves out a portion. Among roughly 300,000 clones listed, roughly 85% were seen once. The sequenced sample consisted of PBMCs or T cells enriched from blood (not recorded which). Receptors were obtained from a woman between 45 and 65 years old who had recovered from COVID-19.

The V call is TRBV5-1, the J call TRBJ1-3; D is unclear. Trimming stripped 2 bases from V and 4 bases from J, with 22 bases between. Germline V CDR1 and CDR2: SGHRS, YFSETQ. The CDR3 spans 18 residues. CDR3 nucleotide sequence: TGCGCCAGCAGCTTCGCGGCTAGCAGGTCCCTCTCCGGAAACACCATATATTTT. Amino acid sequence: CASSFAASRSLSGNTIYF.

The chain has TRBV27 and TRBJ1-1; no definite D call. The germline CDR1 and CDR2 sequences are MNHEY and SMNVEV (reference sequence). Trimming pared 7 bases from V and 0 bases from J, leaving 12 bases between. This CDR3 contains 14 residues. The CDR3: CASISGGMNTEAFF. The CDR3 bases are TGTGCCAGCATTTCCGGTGGTATGAACACTGAAGCTTTCTTT.

The chain links TRBV19 to TRBJ1-1, with D possibly being TRBD1 (5 bases). Per the germline V gene, CDR1 is LNHDA and CDR2 is SQIVND (reference sequence). The V gene lost 4 bases and the J gene lost 4 bases, with 16 bases spanning the gap. CDR3 length equals 15 residues. Here the CDR3 DNA reads TGTGCCAGTAGTACTGGGGCCCGAATGAGCACTGAAGCTTTCTTT. Protein sequence: CASSTGARMSTEAFF. The full variable domain, completed using reference TRBV19 and TRBJ1-1, is DGGITQSPKYLFRKEGQNVTLSCEQNLNHDAMYWYRQDPGQGLRLIYYSQIVNDFQKGDIAEGYSVSREKKESFPLTVTSAQKNPTAFYLCASSTGARMSTEAFFGQGTRLTVV.

The chain has TRBV4-3 and TRBJ2-1; 13 positions match TRBD2. The length of the CDR3 is 16 residues. Trimming removed 0 bases from V and 6 bases from J; junction bases left unmatched: 2. Germline CDR1 and CDR2: LGHNA and YSLEER. The CDR3 protein is CASSQEGLAGINEQFF. CDR3 DNA: TGCGCCAGCAGCCAAGAGGGACTAGCGGGGATCAATGAGCAGTTCTTC.

The rearrangement uses TRBV28 and TRBJ1-1; weak D call: TRBD1 (6 bases). The CDR3 has 17 amino acids. In germline, CDR1 is MDHEN, CDR2 SYDVKM. Trimming left V 0 bases short and J 0 bases short, with 14 bases between. DNA of the CDR3: TGTGCCAGCAGTTTATGGCTGGAGGACAGCATGAACACTGAAGCTTTCTTT. Residues: CASSLWLEDSMNTEAFF.

The V gene is TRBV15, the J gene TRBJ2-1, with D possibly being TRBD1 (5 bases). In germline, CDR1 is LNHNV, CDR2 YYDKDF (reference sequence). This CDR3 has 11 amino acids. V lost 5 bases, J lost 13 bases, and 12 bases lay in between. CDR3 loop: CATSVRDSQFF. As DNA, the CDR3 is TGTGCCACCAGCGTCCGAGACAGTCAGTTCTTC.

The CDR3 loop is CAVGSGEYNEQFF. In DNA, the CDR3 is TGTGCCGTAGGAAGCGGAGAATACAATGAGCAGTTCTTC. The chain uses TRBV12-3 or TRBV12-4 and TRBJ2-1; tentatively, D is TRBD2 (5 bases). The V gene lost 11 bases and the J gene lost 4 bases, with 15 bases spanning the gap. The CDR3 contains 13 residues.

The chain joins TRBV18 to TRBJ2-3; TRBD2 matches at 9 bases. CDR1 is KGHSH, CDR2 LQKENI, per germline. V lost 4 bases and J lost 0; bases outside the gene matches: 5. The CDR3 has 16 residues. CDR3 amino acids: CASSLASGTSTDTQYF. The CDR3 DNA follows: TGTGCCAGCTCACTAGCTAGCGGGACGAGCACAGATACGCAGTATTTT.

This chain uses TRBV28 with TRBJ1-6; D perhaps matches TRBD1 (6 bases). V was pared by 5 bases and J by 11 bases, with 19 bases between. There are 15 residues in the CDR3. Germline values: CDR1 MDHEN, CDR2 SYDVKM. Written as DNA, the CDR3 is TGTGCCAGCAGTCGATCCGGGACATACGGGCCACCCCTCCACTTT. Its translation is CASSRSGTYGPPLHF.